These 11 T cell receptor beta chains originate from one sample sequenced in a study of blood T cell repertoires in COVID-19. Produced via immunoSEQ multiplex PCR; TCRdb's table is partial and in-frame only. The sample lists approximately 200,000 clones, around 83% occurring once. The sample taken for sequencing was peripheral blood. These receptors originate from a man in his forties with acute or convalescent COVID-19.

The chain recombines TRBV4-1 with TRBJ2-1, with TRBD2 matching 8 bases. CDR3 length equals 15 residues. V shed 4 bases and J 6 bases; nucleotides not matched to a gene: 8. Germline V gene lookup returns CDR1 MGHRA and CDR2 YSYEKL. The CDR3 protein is CASSLRGGGSNEQFF. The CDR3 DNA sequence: TGCGCCAGCAGCCTCCGGGGGGGCGGGAGCAATGAGCAGTTCTTC.

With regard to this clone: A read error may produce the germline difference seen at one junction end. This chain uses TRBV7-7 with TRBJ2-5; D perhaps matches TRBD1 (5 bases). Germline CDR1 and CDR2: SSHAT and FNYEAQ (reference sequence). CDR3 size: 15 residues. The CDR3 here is CASSARAQAQETQYF. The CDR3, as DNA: TGTGCTAGCAGCGCGCGTGCACAGGCCCAAGAGACCCAGTACTTC.

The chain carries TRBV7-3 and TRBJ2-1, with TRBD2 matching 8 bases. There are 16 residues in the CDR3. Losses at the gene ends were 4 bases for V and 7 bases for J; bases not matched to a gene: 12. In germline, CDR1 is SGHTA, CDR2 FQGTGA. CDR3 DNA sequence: TGTGCCAGCAGCTCCTTTATAGTGGCTAGCGGGAATGAGCAGTTCTTC. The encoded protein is CASSSFIVASGNEQFF.

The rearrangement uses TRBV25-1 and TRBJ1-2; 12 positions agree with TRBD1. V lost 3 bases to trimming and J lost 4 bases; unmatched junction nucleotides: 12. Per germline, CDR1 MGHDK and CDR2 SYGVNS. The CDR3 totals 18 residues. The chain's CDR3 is CASSDFPGGQGASYGYTF. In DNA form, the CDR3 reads TGTGCCAGCAGTGACTTCCCCGGGGGACAGGGGGCTAGCTATGGCTACACCTTC.

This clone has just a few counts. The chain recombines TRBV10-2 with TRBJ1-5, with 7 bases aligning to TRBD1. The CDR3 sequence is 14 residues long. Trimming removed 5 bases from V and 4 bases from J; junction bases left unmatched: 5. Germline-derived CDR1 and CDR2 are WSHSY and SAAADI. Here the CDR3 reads CASSHDRENQPQHF. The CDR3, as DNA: TGCGCCAGCAGTCATGACAGGGAAAATCAGCCCCAGCATTTT.

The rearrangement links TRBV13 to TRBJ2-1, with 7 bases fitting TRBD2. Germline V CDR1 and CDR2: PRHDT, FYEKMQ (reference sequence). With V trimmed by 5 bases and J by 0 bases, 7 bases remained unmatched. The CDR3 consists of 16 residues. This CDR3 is CASSRFGLDSYNEQFF. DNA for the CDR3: TGTGCCAGCAGCCGTTTCGGACTAGACTCCTACAATGAGCAGTTCTTC.

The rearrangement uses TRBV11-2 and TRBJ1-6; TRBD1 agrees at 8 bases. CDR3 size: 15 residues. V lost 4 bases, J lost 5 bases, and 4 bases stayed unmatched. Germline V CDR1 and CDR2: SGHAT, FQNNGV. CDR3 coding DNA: TGTGCCAGCAGCTCGACAGGGGCTAATAATTCACCCCTCCACTTT. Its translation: CASSSTGANNSPLHF.

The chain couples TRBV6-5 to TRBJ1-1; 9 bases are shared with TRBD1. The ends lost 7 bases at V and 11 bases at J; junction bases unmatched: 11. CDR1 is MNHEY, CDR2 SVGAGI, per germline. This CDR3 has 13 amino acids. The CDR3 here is CASISRQGVEAFF. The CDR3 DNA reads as TGTGCCAGCATTTCCCGACAGGGGGTCGAGGCTTTCTTT.

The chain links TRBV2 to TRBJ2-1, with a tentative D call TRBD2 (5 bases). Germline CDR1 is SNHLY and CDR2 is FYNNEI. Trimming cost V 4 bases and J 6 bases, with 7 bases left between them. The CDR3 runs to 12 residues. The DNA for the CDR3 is TGTGCCAGCAGTGGACTATTCAATGAGCAGTTCTTC. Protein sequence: CASSGLFNEQFF.

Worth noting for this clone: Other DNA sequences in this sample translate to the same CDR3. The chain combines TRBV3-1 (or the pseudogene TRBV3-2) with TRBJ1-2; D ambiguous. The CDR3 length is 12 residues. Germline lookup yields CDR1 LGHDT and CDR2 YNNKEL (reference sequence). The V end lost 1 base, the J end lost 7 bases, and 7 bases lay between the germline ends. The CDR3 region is CASSQVSGGYTF. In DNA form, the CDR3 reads TGTGCCAGCAGCCAAGTATCGGGTGGCTACACCTTC.

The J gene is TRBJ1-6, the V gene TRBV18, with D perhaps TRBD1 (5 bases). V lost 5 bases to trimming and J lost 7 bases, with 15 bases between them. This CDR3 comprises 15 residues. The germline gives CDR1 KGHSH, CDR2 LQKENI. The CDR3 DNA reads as TGTGCCAGCTCAGTCAGGGAAATTCCGAATTCACCCCTCCACTTT. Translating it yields CASSVREIPNSPLHF. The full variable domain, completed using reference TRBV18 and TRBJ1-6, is NAGVMQNPRHLVRRRGQEARLRCSPMKGHSHVYWYRQLPEEGLKFMVYLQKENIIDESGMPKERFSAEFPKEGPSILRIQQVVRGDSAAYFCASSVREIPNSPLHFGNGTRLTVT.